One sample yielded the 21 T cell receptor beta chains listed below, sequenced in a study of CD8+CD57+ T cells in acquired aplastic anemia. All sequencing subjects had displayed CD8+CD57+ cell expansion on flow cytometry. TCR beta VDJ and CDR3 profiles were obtained from a genomic DNA template. TCRdb re-derived calls from the reads in MiXCR, one entry per CDR3 protein. The data contain a few hundred thousand distinct CDR3 sequences, over 40% of them seen just once; the ten biggest clones take up just under 20%. The sequenced sample was sorted CD4+, CD8+, or CD8+CD57+ T cells (not recorded which) from PBMCs. Receptors were obtained from a human donor with aplastic anemia.

The chain uses TRBV7-1 and TRBJ2-5, with a tentative D call TRBD2 (7 bases). TRBV7-1 carries the ORF label, with uncertain function. V was trimmed by 11 bases and J by 1 base, leaving 17 bases between them. This CDR3 comprises 14 residues. This CDR3 reads CAGAGRGGQETQYF. The CDR3 bases are TGTGCCGGGGCTGGTAGGGGGGGCCAAGAGACCCAGTACTTC.

This chain joins TRBV11-2 and TRBJ2-7; D is uncertain. Trimming pared 3 bases from V and 0 bases from J, leaving 12 bases between. The germline CDR1 and CDR2 sequences are SGHAT and FQNNGV. CDR3 length: 15 amino acids. CDR3 in DNA: TGTGCCAGCAGCTTGATTCTAGAGTTCTCCTACGAGCAGTACTTC. Translated, it gives CASSLILEFSYEQYF.

The genes are TRBV7-2 and TRBJ2-7; possibly TRBD1 for D (6 bases). Looked up from germline, CDR1 is SGHTA and CDR2 is FQGNSA. CDR3 length: 15 amino acids. The V end lost 2 bases, the J end lost 2 bases, and 13 bases lay between the germline ends. For the CDR3, the DNA is TGTGCCAGCAGCTTAATCGACAGGCTCCCCTACGAGCAGTACTTC. Amino acids: CASSLIDRLPYEQYF.

This clonotype was found many times. The chain couples TRBV6-6 to TRBJ2-7; 7 positions match TRBD1. This CDR3 contains 15 residues. In germline, CDR1 is MNHNY, CDR2 SVGAGI (reference sequence). Trimming took 0 bases from V and 2 from J; bases not matched to a gene: 4. CDR3 region: CASSYSRQGPYEQYF. CDR3 in DNA: TGTGCCAGCAGTTACTCGAGACAGGGTCCCTACGAGCAGTACTTC.

This clonotype was seen at least ten times. This chain links TRBV19 with TRBJ1-2; no firm D call. V gave up 3 bases and J gave up 7 bases, with 6 bases separating them. The CDR3 is made up of 11 amino acids. Germline loops: CDR1 LNHDA, CDR2 SQIVND (reference sequence). The CDR3 DNA is TGTGCCAGTAGTATGAGTTCTGGCTACACCTTC. Amino acids: CASSMSSGYTF.

As concerns this clonotype: The CDR3 ends on some other residue instead of the conserved phenylalanine or tryptophan, so this is likely a read error. This chain uses TRBV20-1 with TRBJ2-5, with a tentative D call TRBD1 (5 bases). Germline V gene sequence: CDR1 DFQATT, CDR2 SNEGSKA (reference sequence). Between the trimmed V and J ends, which lost 0 bases and 2 bases, there was a span of 7 bases. The CDR3 is made up of 13 amino acids. The chain's CDR3 is CSAREPGQETQYL. The CDR3 nucleotides are TGCAGTGCTAGAGAACCAGGGCAAGAGACCCAGTACCTC.

The chain joins TRBV2 to TRBJ1-3, with unresolved D. Germline-derived CDR1 and CDR2 are SNHLY and FYNNEI. CDR3 length: 14 amino acids. Between the trimmed V and J ends, which lost 8 bases and 2 bases, there was a span of 13 bases. The CDR3 DNA sequence: TGTGCCAGCGCCTCCGGGCAGACTGGAAACACCATATATTTT. Translating it yields CASASGQTGNTIYF.

This clonotype has a count of ten or more. The chain links TRBV7-9 to TRBJ2-2; D uncertain. V lost 5 bases and J 7 bases, leaving 11 bases between the germline ends. CDR3 size: 13 residues. The germline CDR1 and CDR2 sequences are SEHNR and FQNEAQ (reference sequence). CDR3 nucleotides: TGTGCCAGCAGCCCCCGAGAAATCGGGGAGCTGTTTTTT. Translation gives CASSPREIGELFF.

There are many counts of this clonotype. The J gene is TRBJ2-2, the V gene TRBV5-1, with D possibly matching TRBD1 (5 bases). The CDR3 is 14 residues long. V gave up 5 bases and J gave up 1 base, with 9 bases separating them. CDR1 SGHRS and CDR2 YFSETQ come from the germline V gene. CDR3 nucleotides: TGCGCCAGCAGATCTCAGGGGAACACCGGGGAGCTGTTTTTT. Protein product: CASRSQGNTGELFF.

The V and J genes are TRBV24-1 and TRBJ1-2; D is ambiguous. This CDR3 has 11 residues. Trimming left V 5 bases short and J 4 bases short, with 4 bases between. Per germline, CDR1 KGHDR and CDR2 SFDVKD. In DNA, the CDR3 is TGTGCCACCAGTGCGGGCTATGGCTACACCTTC. It is translated as CATSAGYGYTF.

About this clonotype itself: The final CDR3 position lacks the conserved phenylalanine or tryptophan, pointing to a likely read error. The limits of the CDR3 on the DNA are not certain, so only TCRdb's listed CDR3 is given. The chain combines TRBV10-3 with TRBJ1-4. Germline CDR1 ENHRY, CDR2 SYGVKD. The CDR3 comprises 16 residues, both ends counted. The CDR3 sequence: CAISEGVTQETQYFGP.

The rearrangement links TRBV29-1 to TRBJ1-3; D not certain. CDR3 size: 14 residues. Germline V CDR1 and CDR2: SQVTM, ANQGSEA. V was cut by 3 bases and J by 0 bases, with 9 bases left in between. Here the CDR3 reads CSVDLDSSGNTIYF. The CDR3 DNA is TGCAGCGTTGATTTGGATAGCTCTGGAAACACCATATATTTT.

This sequence joins TRBV5-1 and TRBJ2-6; either TRBD1 or TRBD2 may fit D (6 bases each). V gave up 3 bases and J gave up 0 bases, with 19 bases separating them. The CDR3 sequence is 19 residues long. Germline loops: CDR1 SGHRS, CDR2 YFSETQ. This CDR3 reads CASSSEGRGDASGANVLTF. In DNA form, the CDR3 reads TGCGCCAGCAGCTCCGAAGGAAGGGGGGACGCCTCTGGGGCCAACGTCCTGACTTTC.

With regard to this clonotype: Since a much larger clone is just one base distant, this may be a read error. The rearrangement uses TRBV6-5 and TRBJ1-6, with TRBD1 matching over 9 bases. The germline CDR1 and CDR2 sequences are MNHEY and SVGAGI. The CDR3 runs to 13 residues. The CDR3 DNA reads as TGTGCCAGCAGTGGGGACAGGGTCTCACTCCTCCACTTT. Translating it yields CASSGDRVSLLHF.

This clonotype was counted only a few times. J is TRBJ1-2 and V is TRBV24-1; D unclear. The V gene's germline CDR1 is KGHDR and CDR2 SFDVKD. V shed 3 bases and J shed 4 bases, with 11 bases lying between them. The CDR3 spans 14 residues. The CDR3 sequence is CATSDTTTTYGYTF. The CDR3 DNA reads as TGTGCCACCAGTGATACAACAACCACCTATGGCTACACCTTC.

This clonotype showed up many times. The chain links TRBV6-1 to TRBJ1-1; weak D call: TRBD1 (5 bases). Germline loops: CDR1 MNHNS, CDR2 SASEGT. Trimming took 3 bases from V and 3 from J, leaving 8 bases between them. The CDR3 is made up of 13 amino acids. CDR3 residues: CASSEEGHTEAFF. Written as DNA, the CDR3 is TGTGCCAGCAGTGAGGAGGGACACACTGAAGCTTTCTTT.

This chain uses TRBV7-2 with TRBJ2-7, with D perhaps TRBD1 (6 bases). The length of the CDR3 is 12 residues. Germline V gene lookup returns CDR1 SGHTA and CDR2 FQGNSA. V was shortened by 6 bases and J by 6 bases, with 12 bases between the two germline ends. The CDR3 sequence is CASSEQGGEQYF. CDR3 in DNA: TGTGCCAGCAGTGAGCAAGGGGGCGAGCAGTACTTC.

This clonotype was seen only once. CDR3: CSARSGGREYEQYF. CDR3 nucleotides: TGCAGTGCTAGATCGGGCGGGAGGGAGTACGAGCAGTACTTC. J is TRBJ2-5 and V is TRBV20-1; TRBD2 matches at 9 bases. TRBJ2-7 explains the end of the DNA better; the J call may be wrong. Germline assignment: CDR1 DFQATT and CDR2 SNEGSKA (reference sequence). This CDR3 is 14 amino acids long.

V and J are TRBV15 and TRBJ2-5; no firm D call. From germline, CDR1 is LNHNV and CDR2 YYDKDF (reference sequence). Trimming took off 3 bases at V and 0 bases at J, with 8 bases between the two ends. The CDR3 loop spans 14 amino acids. The CDR3 bases are TGTGCCACCAGCAGCCCCCTGAACCAAGAGACCCAGTACTTC. This gives the protein CATSSPLNQETQYF.

This clonotype was recorded many times. CDR3 in amino acids: CASRQTTEAFF. The CDR3 nucleotides read TGCGCCAGCAGGCAGACCACTGAAGCTTTCTTT. The rearrangement joins TRBV5-1 to TRBJ1-1; D gene ambiguous. CDR3 length: 11 residues. The V gene lost 5 bases and the J gene lost 4 bases, with 6 bases spanning the gap. Germline V gene data show CDR1 as SGHRS and CDR2 as YFSETQ.

This clonotype was detected many times. The V and J genes are TRBV7-9 and TRBJ1-1; the D is unclear. Looked up from germline, CDR1 is SEHNR and CDR2 is FQNEAQ (reference sequence). The V end lost 5 bases, the J end lost 3 bases, and 10 bases lay between the germline ends. The CDR3 is 13 amino acids. This chain's CDR3 is CASSNPLYTEAFF. The CDR3 DNA sequence: TGTGCCAGCAGCAACCCGCTGTACACTGAAGCTTTCTTT. Full variable domain (outside the CDR3, taken from reference TRBV7-9 and TRBJ1-1): DTGVSQNPRHKITKRGQNVTFRCDPISEHNRLYWYRQTLGQGPEFLTYFQNEAQLEKSRLLSDRFSAERPKGSFSTLEIQRTEQGDSAMYLCASSNPLYTEAFFGQGTRLTVV.